This TCR beta chain originates from a study of T-cell memory formation after mild COVID-19. This CDR3 is 14 amino acids long. V was shortened by 0 bases and J by 6 bases, with 12 bases between the two germline ends. Germline CDR1 is DFQATT and CDR2 is SNEGSKA (reference sequence). A remark on this clonotype: Its specificity is unknown.

It was 5'RACE with constant-segment primers that produced the TCR alpha and TCR beta cDNA libraries, which carried sample barcodes and UMIs. TCRdb re-called the 5' RACE reads through MiXCR, storing one row per CDR3 protein. The repertoire has about 350,000 distinct CDR3 sequences, approximately 15% of them found once; the top ten carry 20% to 25%. Whole-study findings and limits: A subset of responding clones appeared in pre-infection memory, suggesting cross-reactive memory joined. Clones shrinking between day 15 and 85 showed a balanced CD4/CD8 split, and those that grew later tilted toward CD4+.

This chain links TRBV20-1 with TRBJ1-5; no reliable D call. The sequenced material came from PBMCs or a T cell subset sorted from them (not recorded which). This receptor was obtained from a man in his late teens or twenties who had mild COVID-19 (a few samples of this study predate the infection). Cell type and time point are not known. CDR3 DNA: TGCAGTGCTAGAGATTCGCGGGGAGGTCAGCCCCAGCATTTT. Amino acid sequence: CSARDSRGGQPQHF.